One and the same sample provided the 12 T cell receptor beta chains below, sequenced in a study of cytomegalovirus exposure and HLA in healthy donors. PCR used 60 Vbeta primers and 13 Jbeta primers. Sequencing was performed with immunoSEQ multiplex PCR; in TCRdb, only in-frame clones are kept and a portion is missing. This table has fewer than 150,000 clones, just under 80% appearing once. Sequenced sample: PBMCs. The receptor set was obtained from a man in his thirties or forties in good health and CMV-seronegative.

The chain is built from TRBV6-5 and TRBJ2-7; 10 positions agree with TRBD1. The CDR3 covers 15 residues. V was pared by 10 bases and J by 4 bases, with 13 bases of the junction left unmatched. CDR1 and CDR2 from the germline V gene are MNHEY and SVGAGI. CDR3 residues: CATIQPGQGLYEQYF. CDR3 DNA: TGTGCCACCATACAACCGGGACAGGGGCTATACGAGCAGTACTTC.

The genes are TRBV4-2 and TRBJ2-3; 12 nucleotides agree with TRBD2. Germline V lookup: CDR1 LGHNA, CDR2 YNFKEQ. Trimming at V came to 1 base and at J to 4 bases, leaving 3 bases not matched to a gene. The CDR3 covers 16 residues. As DNA, the CDR3 is TGTGCCAGCAGCCAAGCTAGCGGGAGGGGGGCAGATACGCAGTATTTT. Protein: CASSQASGRGADTQYF.

This chain joins TRBV5-1 and TRBJ2-5; 9 nucleotides match TRBD2. The ends lost 8 bases at V and 4 bases at J; junction bases unmatched: 12. Germline CDR1 and CDR2: SGHRS and YFSETQ. The CDR3 extends over 15 amino acids. CDR3 DNA: TGCGCCAGTAACCGCGGGGGGGCAAGGGGAGAGACCCAGTACTTC. Its protein is CASNRGGARGETQYF.

About this clone: Germline and junction disagree at one end, which may indicate a read error. This sequence joins TRBV6-5 and TRBJ1-5; tentative D call: TRBD1 (6 bases). The CDR3 is 13 amino acids. CDR1 is MNHEY and CDR2 is SVGAGI in the germline V gene. This chain's CDR3 is CASQGNWNQPQNF. The CDR3 nucleotides are TGTGCCAGCCAGGGGAATTGGAATCAGCCCCAGAATTTT.

The chain joins TRBV4-1 to TRBJ1-5, with D maybe TRBD1 (5 bases). Trimming shortened V by 0 bases and J by 11 bases, and 14 bases separated the two germline ends. The CDR3 is made up of 14 amino acids. Per germline, CDR1 MGHRA and CDR2 YSYEKL. The CDR3 region is CASSQDGGSLSQHF. CDR3 in DNA: TGCGCCAGCAGCCAAGATGGGGGGAGTCTGTCCCAGCATTTT.

As regards this clone: At one end, the junction sequence differs from germline, possibly due to a read error. The CDR3 here is CASSSVGGNQPQNF. The CDR3 DNA follows: TGTGCCAGCAGTAGTGTAGGGGGTAATCAGCCCCAGAATTTT. The V gene is TRBV6-5, the J gene TRBJ1-5; maybe TRBD1 (6 bases). This CDR3 region has 14 residues. CDR1 MNHEY and CDR2 SVGAGI come from the germline V gene.

The chain recombines TRBV19 with TRBJ1-2, with a tentative D call TRBD1 (6 bases). Trimming removed 2 bases from V and 6 bases from J, with 13 bases in between. Germline CDR1 LNHDA, CDR2 SQIVND (reference sequence). This CDR3 has 14 amino acids. CDR3 residues: CASSINGGVDGYTF. The CDR3 region has the DNA TGTGCCAGTAGTATAAATGGGGGCGTCGATGGCTACACCTTC. Supplemented by reference TRBV19 and TRBJ1-2, the full variable domain reads DGGITQSPKYLFRKEGQNVTLSCEQNLNHDAMYWYRQDPGQGLRLIYYSQIVNDFQKGDIAEGYSVSREKKESFPLTVTSAQKNPTAFYLCASSINGGVDGYTFGSGTRLTVV.

To note about this clone: Germline and junction disagree at one end, which may indicate a read error. This chain connects TRBV7-9 to TRBJ1-6, with unresolved D. CDR1 is SEHNR, CDR2 FQNEAQ, per germline (reference sequence). The CDR3 runs to 15 residues. DNA for the CDR3: TGTTCCAGCAGCTTAGCGGAGATCCCCTATTCACCCCTCCACTTT. Its translation: CSSSLAEIPYSPLHF. The full variable domain, in which reference TRBV7-9 and TRBJ1-6 provide the parts outside the CDR3, is DTGVSQNPRHKITKRGQNVTFRCDPISEHNRLYWYRQTLGQGPEFLTYFQNEAQLEKSRLLSDRFSAERPKGSFSTLEIQRTEQGDSAMYLCSSSLAEIPYSPLHFGNGTRLTVT.

The chain has TRBV2 and TRBJ1-1, with a possible D match to TRBD1 (6 bases). V was shortened by 8 bases and J by 0 bases, with 13 bases between the two germline ends. Per germline, CDR1 SNHLY and CDR2 FYNNEI. The CDR3 has 14 amino acids. The DNA for the CDR3 is TGTGCCAGCCTACGAGGACAGTTGAACACTGAAGCTTTCTTT. The encoded protein is CASLRGQLNTEAFF. Full variable domain (rest looked up from reference TRBV2 and TRBJ1-1): EPEVTQTPSHQVTQMGQEVILRCVPISNHLYFYWYRQILGQKVEFLVSFYNNEISEKSEIFDDQFSVERPDGSNFTLKIRSTKLEDSAMYFCASLRGQLNTEAFFGQGTRLTVV.

The chain joins TRBV5-8 to TRBJ2-3; D unresolved. V was pared by 2 bases and J by 2 bases, with 18 bases between. Germline assignment: CDR1 SGHTS and CDR2 YDEGEE. This CDR3 is built from 17 residues. The CDR3 nucleotides are TGTGCCAGCAGCTTCTCATCCGGGTCCCACTCCACAGATACGCAGTATTTT. Amino acid sequence: CASSFSSGSHSTDTQYF.

This clone was seen only a few times. This chain uses TRBV18 with TRBJ2-7; possible D gene TRBD1, 7 bases. This CDR3 is built from 12 residues. Trimming cost V 5 bases and J 4 bases, with 9 bases left between them. Germline V gene sequence: CDR1 KGHSH, CDR2 LQKENI. The CDR3 nucleotides read TGTGCCAGCTCATCAGGGGGGTACGAGCAGTACTTC. Amino acids: CASSSGGYEQYF.

This clone was detected only once. The chain is built from TRBV7-9 and TRBJ2-7, with D perhaps TRBD1 (5 bases). Between the trimmed V and J ends, which lost 7 bases and 1 base, there was a span of 14 bases. The CDR3 runs 14 residues. From germline, CDR1 is SEHNR and CDR2 FQNEAQ (reference sequence). In DNA, the CDR3 is TGTGCCAGCACCCAGGCTGGGGCGTCCTACGAGCAGTACTTC. Protein product: CASTQAGASYEQYF. The full variable domain, in which reference TRBV7-9 and TRBJ2-7 provide the parts outside the CDR3, is DTGVSQNPRHKITKRGQNVTFRCDPISEHNRLYWYRQTLGQGPEFLTYFQNEAQLEKSRLLSDRFSAERPKGSFSTLEIQRTEQGDSAMYLCASTQAGASYEQYFGPGTRLTVT.